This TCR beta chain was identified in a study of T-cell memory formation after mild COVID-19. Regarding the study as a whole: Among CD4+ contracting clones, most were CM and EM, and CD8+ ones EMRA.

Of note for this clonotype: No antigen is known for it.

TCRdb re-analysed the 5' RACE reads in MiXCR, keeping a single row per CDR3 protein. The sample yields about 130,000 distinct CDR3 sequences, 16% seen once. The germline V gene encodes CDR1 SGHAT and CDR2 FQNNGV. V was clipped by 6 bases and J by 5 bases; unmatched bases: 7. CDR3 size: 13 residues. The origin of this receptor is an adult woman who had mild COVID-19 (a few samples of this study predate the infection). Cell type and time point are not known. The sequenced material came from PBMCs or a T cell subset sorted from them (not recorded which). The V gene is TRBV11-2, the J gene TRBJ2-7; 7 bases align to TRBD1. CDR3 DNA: TGTGCCAGCAGGTCGACAGGGACCCACGAGCAGTACTTC. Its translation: CASRSTGTHEQYF.